This T cell receptor (beta chain) was sequenced in a study of T cell changes during pregnancy in multiple sclerosis. This table comes from immunoSEQ multiplex PCR, and its TCRdb copy is limited to in-frame clones, with some not included. The sample has 50,000 or so clones, 93% seen once; the top ten hold around 2%. The TCR sequence derives from a female donor with multiple sclerosis, enrolled in a pregnancy study. This material consisted of peripheral blood, taken in the second trimester of pregnancy.

In DNA, the CDR3 is TGTGCCATCAGTGCCCGGGGGCTAGCGGGAGCAGGCGATGAGCAGTTCTTC. It translates to CAISARGLAGAGDEQFF. The chain uses TRBV10-3 and TRBJ2-1, with TRBD2 matching over 10 bases. Germline trimming cut 4 bases from V and 8 bases from J; bases unmatched to any gene: 14. The CDR3 is made up of 17 amino acids. CDR1 is ENHRY, CDR2 SYGVKD, per germline.